A selection of T cell receptor beta chains follows, all from one sample in a study of tumor-infiltrating lymphocytes in primary liver carcinoma. One entry per CDR3 protein, called by TCRdb with MiXCR from the multiplex PCR reads. The top ten clones hold roughly 76% of a sample with some 180,000 distinct CDR3 sequences, roughly 60% of them seen once. The sequenced material came from peripheral blood. All receptors come from a man aged 40-50 years with primary liver carcinoma and hepatitis B virus infection. Each CDR3 is given with its conserved first and last residue. The D gene is left open where the match is weak. Not all rows give a size; the values are once, few, many and, for expanded clones, a class.

clone_size,j_call,v_call,d_call,cdr3_nt,cdr3_aa
-,TRBJ2-2,TRBV12-3/TRBV12-4,-,TGTGCCAGCAGTTTAGCTGCCGCGGCGAACACCGGGGAGCTGTTTTTT,CASSLAAAANTGELFF
-,TRBJ2-1,TRBV6-6,TRBD1,TGTGCCAGCGCCCAGGGGGTGACCTACAATGAGCAGTTCTTC,CASAQGVTYNEQFF
few,TRBJ2-2,TRBV12-3/TRBV12-4,-,TGTGCCAGCAGTTTGTCCAGGGTCGACACCGGGGAGCTGTTTTTT,CASSLSRVDTGELFF
-,TRBJ1-1,TRBV5-1,-,TGCGCCAGCAGCTTCTTGAGGGGGGACACTGAAGCTTTCTTT,CASSFLRGDTEAFF
-,TRBJ2-5,TRBV6-5,-,TGTGCCAGCAGTTACTCCGGGTTGTTGCAGACCCAGTACTTC,CASSYSGLLQTQYF
-,TRBJ1-6,TRBV28,-,TGTGCCAGCAGTCGCGGGAATAATTCACCCCTCCACTTT,CASSRGNNSPLHF
-,TRBJ2-3,TRBV11-2,-,TGTGCCAGCACCGTGCAGGGGGGTGCCTGGGATACGCAGTATTTT,CASTVQGGAWDTQYF
-,TRBJ2-5,TRBV5-4,-,TGTGCCAGCAGCTCGCAGGGAGTAGGGGAGACCCAGTACTTC,CASSSQGVGETQYF
few,TRBJ1-1,TRBV10-3,-,TGTGCCATCAGTGGAAGGGAGGGACCGAACACTGAAGCTTTCTTT,CAISGREGPNTEAFF
-,TRBJ2-3,TRBV5-8,TRBD2,TGTGCCAGCAGCCCTGAGGCTAGCGGGGCCACAGATACGCAGTATTTT,CASSPEASGATDTQYF
-,TRBJ2-7,TRBV6-1,TRBD2,TGTGCCAGCAGGACAGCGGGAGGGCCAGGGAACGAGCAGTACTTC,CASRTAGGPGNEQYF
-,TRBJ2-1,TRBV12-3/TRBV12-4,-,TGTGCCAGCAGCTTGACTAGGAATGAGGAGTTCTTC,CASSLTRNEEFF
-,TRBJ2-1,TRBV10-3,-,TGTGCCATCAGTGCGGGACAAGGGGTGCCTAATGAGCAGTTCTTC,CAISAGQGVPNEQFF
-,TRBJ2-3,TRBV6-6,-,TGTGCCAGCGCAGGGGGGAGCACAGATACGCAGTATTTT,CASAGGSTDTQYF
-,TRBJ2-1,TRBV7-9,-,TGTGTCAGCAGCCCCCCGACAGTATTCTCCTACAATGAGCAGTTCTTC,CVSSPPTVFSYNEQFF
-,TRBJ2-7,TRBV29-1,TRBD1,TGCAGCGTAGGGACAGGGGTCCAGCAGTACTTC,CSVGTGVQQYF
few,TRBJ2-3,TRBV10-3,-,TGTGCCATCAGGGATTCGGGATTAGGCACAGATACGCAGTATTTT,CAIRDSGLGTDTQYF
-,TRBJ1-1,TRBV12-3/TRBV12-4,-,TGTGCCAGCAGTTCCGGGCCCACTGAAGCTTTCTTT,CASSSGPTEAFF
-,TRBJ2-3,TRBV10-1,TRBD2,TGCGCCAGGACCAACGGGAGGGCCAAGTCAGATACCCAGTATTTT,CARTNGRAKSDTQYF
-,TRBJ2-1,TRBV11-2,TRBD2,TGTGCCAGCAGCCACAAACGGGGGCGGGAGGGCCAAACTTCCTACAATGAGCAGTTCTTC,CASSHKRGREGQTSYNEQFF
-,TRBJ2-1,TRBV7-9,-,TGTGCCAGCAGCCACGGGGCTTGCGGCAATGAGCAGTTCTTC,CASSHGACGNEQFF
-,TRBJ2-7,TRBV5-4,-,TGTGCCAGCAGCACCCGCGGGCGTAACGAGCAGTACTTC,CASSTRGRNEQYF
once,TRBJ2-2,TRBV30,TRBD1,TGTGCCGGAAGCGACAGGGGGCAAGGCGGGGAGCTGTTTTTT,CAGSDRGQGGELFF
few,TRBJ2-1,TRBV6-2/TRBV6-3,-,TGTGCCAGCAGTTCGCCCTTAGCGGAGCGGTCCTACAATGAGCAGTTCTTC,CASSSPLAERSYNEQFF
-,TRBJ1-2,TRBV18,-,TGTGCCAGCTCACCACTCGAAGACAGAAACTATGGCTACACCTTC,CASSPLEDRNYGYTF
-,TRBJ2-1,TRBV29-1,TRBD1,TGCAGCGTTGTGGGGACAGGCTCCTCCTACAATGAGCAGTTCTTC,CSVVGTGSSYNEQFF
-,TRBJ2-1,TRBV6-6,-,TGTGCCAGCAGCCCCTGGGGAGGCGGGGACTTCTACAATGAGCAGTTCTTC,CASSPWGGGDFYNEQFF
-,TRBJ2-1,TRBV10-2,TRBD2,TGCGCCAGCAGTGAGATTACTAGCGGTAATGAACAGTTCTTC,CASSEITSGNEQFF
many,TRBJ1-1,TRBV11-1,TRBD1,TGTGCCAGCAGCCCCCGGTACAGGGGGCTTGAAGCTTTCTTT,CASSPRYRGLEAFF
-,TRBJ1-4,TRBV6-1,-,TGTGCCAGCAGTGAATCGCCCGCTGAAAAACTGTTTTTT,CASSESPAEKLFF
-,TRBJ2-7,TRBV11-2,-,TGTGCCAGGAGCCTGACTGATTTCTACGAGCAGTACTTC,CARSLTDFYEQYF